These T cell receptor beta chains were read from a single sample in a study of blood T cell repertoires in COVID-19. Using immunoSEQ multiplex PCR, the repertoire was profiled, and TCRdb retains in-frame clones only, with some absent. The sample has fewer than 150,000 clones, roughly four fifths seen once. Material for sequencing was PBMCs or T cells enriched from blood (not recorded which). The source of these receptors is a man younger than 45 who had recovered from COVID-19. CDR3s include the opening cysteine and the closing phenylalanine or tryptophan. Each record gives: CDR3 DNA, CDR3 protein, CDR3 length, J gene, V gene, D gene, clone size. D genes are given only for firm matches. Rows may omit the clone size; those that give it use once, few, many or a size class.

TGTGCCAGCAGTTATCGGTTCAACTATGGCTACACCTTC CASSYRFNYGYTF 13 TRBJ1-2 TRBV27 . once
TGTGCCAGCAGTTTATTCTCTAGCGGGAGGTTTGGTCAAGAGACCCAGTACTTC CASSLFSSGRFGQETQYF 18 TRBJ2-5 TRBV27 TRBD2 .
TGTGCCAGCAGCTTAGATCAGGGGATCCCCACTGAAGCTTTCTTT CASSLDQGIPTEAFF 15 TRBJ1-1 TRBV7-9 . .
TGTGCCAGTAGTATGGGGACAGGGGGCGAGCAGTACTTC CASSMGTGGEQYF 13 TRBJ2-7 TRBV19 TRBD1 .
TGCGCCAGCAGTGACCTGACAGGGAGGCATGAGCAGTTCTTC CASSDLTGRHEQFF 14 TRBJ2-1 TRBV10-2 . .
TGTGCCAGCAGCCGCAGGGGGCTCGGGAACACTGAAGCTTTCTTT CASSRRGLGNTEAFF 15 TRBJ1-1 TRBV3-1/TRBV3-2 TRBD1 .
TGTGCCAGCTTAGCGGGGGAATACAATGAGCAGTTCTTC CASLAGEYNEQFF 13 TRBJ2-1 TRBV12-3/TRBV12-4 TRBD2 .
TGCAGCGTTGACGGACAGACAAACACTGAAGCTTTCTTT CSVDGQTNTEAFF 13 TRBJ1-1 TRBV29-1 . .
TGTGCCAGCAGTTGGAGGGGCACTGAAGCTTTCTTT CASSWRGTEAFF 12 TRBJ1-1 TRBV28 . many
TGCGCCAGCAGTCCTGACAGGGCGGACTACGAGCAGTACTTC CASSPDRADYEQYF 14 TRBJ2-7 TRBV10-2 TRBD1 .
TGTGCCAGCATTACGGTAGAGCAGTTCTTC CASITVEQFF 10 TRBJ2-1 TRBV21-1 . .
TGTGCCAGCAAACTACCTCAGGGCCGGAACACTGAAGCTTTCTTT CASKLPQGRNTEAFF 15 TRBJ1-1 TRBV28 . .
TGTGCCAGCTCACCACAGGACAGGGGAGCTGAAGCTTTCTTT CASSPQDRGAEAFF 14 TRBJ1-1 TRBV18 TRBD1 .
TGCGCCAGCGGATCCCGTGCAGGCGGGGGGGGGAGGCACACCTACGAGCAGTACTTC CASGSRAGGGGRHTYEQYF 19 TRBJ2-7 TRBV5-1 TRBD2 .
TGTGCCAGCAGTTCTCCCGACACGGCGTTAGGTGAAGCTTTCTTT CASSSPDTALGEAFF 15 TRBJ1-1 TRBV27 . .
TGTGCCAGCAGCTTTATCGGGGGGCGCAACAATGAGCAATTCTTC CASSFIGGRNNEQFF 15 TRBJ2-1 TRBV5-4 . .
TGCAGCGTTGGGGTTAGCGGGAGGTTCGATGAGCAGTTCTTC CSVGVSGRFDEQFF 14 TRBJ2-1 TRBV29-1 TRBD2 .
TGTGCCAGCAGCCCGACAGGGTCGATTAATGAAAAACTGTTTTTT CASSPTGSINEKLFF 15 TRBJ1-4 TRBV7-9 TRBD1 .
TGTGCCAGCAGTGACGAAGGGGGAACTGGAAACACCATATATTTT CASSDEGGTGNTIYF 15 TRBJ1-3 TRBV6-4 . .
TGTGCCAGCAGTTTATTGGGACAGGGGGCAACTTTCTTT CASSLLGQGATFF 13 TRBJ1-1 TRBV12-3/TRBV12-4 TRBD1 .
TGTGCCAGCAGCCTTTCACGGACTAGCGGGAGTTTCGATGAGCAGTTCTTC CASSLSRTSGSFDEQFF 17 TRBJ2-1 TRBV3-1/TRBV3-2 TRBD2 .
TGTGCCAGTAGTTATGCAGGGGGTTATGAGCAGTTCTTC CASSYAGGYEQFF 13 TRBJ2-1 TRBV19 TRBD1 .
TGCGCCAGCAGCTTGGGAGGTTCCTACAATGAGCAGTTCTTC CASSLGGSYNEQFF 14 TRBJ2-1 TRBV5-1 . .
TGTGCCAGCAGCCCCCTAGCGGGGGGATACAATGAGCAGTTCTTC CASSPLAGGYNEQFF 15 TRBJ2-1 TRBV7-9 TRBD2 once
TGTGCCAGCAGTTTACTCAGATCTAGCACAGATACGCAGTATTTT CASSLLRSSTDTQYF 15 TRBJ2-3 TRBV27 . once
TGTGCCAGCAGCCCGGGAGTGACTAATGAAAAACTGTTTTTT CASSPGVTNEKLFF 14 TRBJ1-4 TRBV9 . .
TGTGCCAGCAGCGCCTCATGGACAGGGGCTGAAGCTTTCTTT CASSASWTGAEAFF 14 TRBJ1-1 TRBV11-2 TRBD1 .
TGTGCCAGTAGCAAAGAAATAGCGGGAGATGAGACCCAGTACTTC CASSKEIAGDETQYF 15 TRBJ2-5 TRBV19 TRBD2 .
TGTGCCAGCAGCGGTACAGGCTGGGGCTATGGCTACACCTTC CASSGTGWGYGYTF 14 TRBJ1-2 TRBV9 . .
TGTGCCTGGAGTACTCGACTAGCGGGAGTAAACACCGGGGAGCTGTTTTTT CAWSTRLAGVNTGELFF 17 TRBJ2-2 TRBV30 TRBD2 .
TGTGCCAGCAGGCGGACAGGGGAGAACACTGAAGCTTTCTTT CASRRTGENTEAFF 14 TRBJ1-1 TRBV14 TRBD1 .
TGTGCCAGCACCATGACAGACGCGAGAACCGGGGAGCTGTTTTTT CASTMTDARTGELFF 15 TRBJ2-2 TRBV11-2 . few
TGTGCCAGCAGTTCGCGGGGGGGGGTAAATTCACCCCTCCACTTT CASSSRGGVNSPLHF 15 TRBJ1-6 TRBV27 . .
TGTGCCAGCAGCCTTTGGACAGGGAACACTGAAGCTTTCTTT CASSLWTGNTEAFF 14 TRBJ1-1 TRBV11-2 TRBD1 .
TGTGCCAGCTCACCAGGGGGCCCCTCGGACAATCAGCCCCAGCATTTT CASSPGGPSDNQPQHF 16 TRBJ1-5 TRBV18 . few
TGTGCCAGCAGTGCAGGGGGCACTGAAGCTTTCTTT CASSAGGTEAFF 12 TRBJ1-1 TRBV2 TRBD1 .
TGTGCCAGCAGGGAAGAGAAGACAGGGGAGGCCGGGGAGCTGTTTTTT CASREEKTGEAGELFF 16 TRBJ2-2 TRBV6-1 TRBD1 .
TGTGCCAGCAGCCAAGATCTTGGAGGTGCTGCTGAAAAACTGTTTTTT CASSQDLGGAAEKLFF 16 TRBJ1-4 TRBV3-1/TRBV3-2 . once
TGTGCCAGCAGCGCCACTAGCGGGCGGGGGACAGATACGCAGTATTTT CASSATSGRGTDTQYF 16 TRBJ2-3 TRBV9 TRBD2 .
TGTGCCAGCAGTCGACAGGCTCCGAACACCGGGGAGCTGTTTTTT CASSRQAPNTGELFF 15 TRBJ2-2 TRBV6-5 . .
TGTGCCACCAGCAGTCCCTACGGACAGGGTCCTGAAAAACTGTTTTTT CATSSPYGQGPEKLFF 16 TRBJ1-4 TRBV15 TRBD1 once
TGTGCCAGCAGCATGGGACTAGCGGGGGGGTTCGAGGAGCTGTTTTTT CASSMGLAGGFEELFF 16 TRBJ2-2 TRBV9 TRBD2 .
TGTGCCAGCAGTAGGCCCCAGGGGGCGCTGTATGGCTACACCTTC CASSRPQGALYGYTF 15 TRBJ1-2 TRBV2 TRBD1 once
TGCGCCAGCAGCCGAACGGGGGGGCAAGAGACCCAGTACTTC CASSRTGGQETQYF 14 TRBJ2-5 TRBV5-1 TRBD2 .
TGTGCCAGCAGCTTATGTCCCCCCCGGACACTTGCAACTAATGAAAAACTGTTTTTT CASSLCPPRTLATNEKLFF 19 TRBJ1-4 TRBV7-3 . .
TGCGCCAGCAGTGAGACAGGTCCCGGTCAGCCCCAGCATTTT CASSETGPGQPQHF 14 TRBJ1-5 TRBV10-2 . few
TGCGCCAGCAGCTTGAGGTCGCGACTAGCGGGAGGGGTTACGGATGAGCAGTTCTTC CASSLRSRLAGGVTDEQFF 19 TRBJ2-1 TRBV5-1 TRBD2 .
TGTGCCAGCAGTCCCCGGACAGGAAGCACCGGGGAGCTGTTTTTT CASSPRTGSTGELFF 15 TRBJ2-2 TRBV27 TRBD1 few
TGTGCCAGCACCCGGACTGCGAACACCGGGGAGCTGTTTTTT CASTRTANTGELFF 14 TRBJ2-2 TRBV6-6 . few
TGTGCCAGCAGTTTGTCCCAGGGAGGTGAAGAGACCCAGTACTTC CASSLSQGGEETQYF 15 TRBJ2-5 TRBV27 . .
TGCGCCAGCAGCCAGATACACAGGGGGAGCAATGAGCAGTTCTTC CASSQIHRGSNEQFF 15 TRBJ2-1 TRBV4-1 TRBD1 .
TGTGCCAGTAGTGCCGACAGGGGAGTTAGCTATGGCTACACCTTC CASSADRGVSYGYTF 15 TRBJ1-2 TRBV19 TRBD1 .
TGTGCCAGCAGTCCCAGCGGGGACCCCACAGATACGCAGTATTTT CASSPSGDPTDTQYF 15 TRBJ2-3 TRBV9 TRBD2 once